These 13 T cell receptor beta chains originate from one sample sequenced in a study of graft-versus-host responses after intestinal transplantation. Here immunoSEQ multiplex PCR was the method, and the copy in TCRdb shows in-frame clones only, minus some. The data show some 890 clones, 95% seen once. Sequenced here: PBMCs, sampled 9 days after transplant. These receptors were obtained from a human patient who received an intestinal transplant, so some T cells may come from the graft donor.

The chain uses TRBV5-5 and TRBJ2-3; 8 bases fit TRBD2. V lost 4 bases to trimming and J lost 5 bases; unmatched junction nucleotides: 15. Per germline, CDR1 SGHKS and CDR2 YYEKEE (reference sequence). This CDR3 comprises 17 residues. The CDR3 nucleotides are TGTGCCAGCAGCCAACTAAAAGGACTAGCCTCGGGAGATACGCAGTATTTT. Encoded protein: CASSQLKGLASGDTQYF.

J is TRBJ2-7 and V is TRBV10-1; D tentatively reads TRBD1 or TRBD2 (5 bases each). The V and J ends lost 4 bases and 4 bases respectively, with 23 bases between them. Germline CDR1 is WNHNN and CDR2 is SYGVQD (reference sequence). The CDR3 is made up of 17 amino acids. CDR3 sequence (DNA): TGCGCCAGCAGTGGGGGCCCTAGTCGGGGAGATTCGTACGAGCAGTACTTC. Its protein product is CASSGGPSRGDSYEQYF.

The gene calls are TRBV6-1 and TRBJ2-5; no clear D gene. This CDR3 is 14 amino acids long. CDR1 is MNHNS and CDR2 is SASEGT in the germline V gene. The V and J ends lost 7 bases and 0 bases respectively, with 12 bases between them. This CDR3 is CASKGPPYQETQYF. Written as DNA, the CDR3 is TGTGCCAGCAAAGGACCCCCGTACCAAGAGACCCAGTACTTC.

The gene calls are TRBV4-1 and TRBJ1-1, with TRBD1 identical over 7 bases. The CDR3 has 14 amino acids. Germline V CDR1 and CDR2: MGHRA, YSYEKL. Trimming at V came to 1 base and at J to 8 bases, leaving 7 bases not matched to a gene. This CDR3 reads CASSQVGGTVEAFF. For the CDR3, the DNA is TGCGCCAGCAGCCAAGTAGGTGGGACAGTAGAAGCTTTCTTT.

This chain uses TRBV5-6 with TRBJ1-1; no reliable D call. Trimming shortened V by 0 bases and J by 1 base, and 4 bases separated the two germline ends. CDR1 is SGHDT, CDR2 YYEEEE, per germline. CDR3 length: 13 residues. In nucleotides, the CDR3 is TGTGCCAGCAGCTTGGAGTGGAACACTGAAGCTTTCTTT. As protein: CASSLEWNTEAFF.

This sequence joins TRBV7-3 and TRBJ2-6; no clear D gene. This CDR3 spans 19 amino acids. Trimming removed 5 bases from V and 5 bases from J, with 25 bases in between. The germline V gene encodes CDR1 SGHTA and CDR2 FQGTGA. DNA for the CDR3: TGTGCCAGCAGCGTCAAAACAGAACGCTTACAAAGTCGGGCCAACGTCCTGACTTTC. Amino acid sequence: CASSVKTERLQSRANVLTF.

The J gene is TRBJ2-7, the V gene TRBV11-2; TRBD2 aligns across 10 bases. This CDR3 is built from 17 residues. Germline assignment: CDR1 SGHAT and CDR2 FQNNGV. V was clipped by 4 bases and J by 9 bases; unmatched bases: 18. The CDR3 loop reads CASSSDGAGGKIFGQYF. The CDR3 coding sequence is TGTGCCAGCAGCTCGGACGGAGCGGGAGGGAAAATTTTCGGGCAGTACTTC.

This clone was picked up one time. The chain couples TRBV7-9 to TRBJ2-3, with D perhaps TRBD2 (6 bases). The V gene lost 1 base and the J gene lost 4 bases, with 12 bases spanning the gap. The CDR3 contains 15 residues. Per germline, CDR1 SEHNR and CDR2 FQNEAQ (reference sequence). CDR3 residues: CASSLGLDWADTQYF. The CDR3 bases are TGTGCCAGCAGCTTAGGACTAGACTGGGCAGATACGCAGTATTTT.

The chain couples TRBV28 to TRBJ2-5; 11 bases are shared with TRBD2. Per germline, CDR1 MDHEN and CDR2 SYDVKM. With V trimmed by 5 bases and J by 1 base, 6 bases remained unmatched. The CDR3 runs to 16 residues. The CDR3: CASSRWTSGPQETQYF. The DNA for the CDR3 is TGTGCCAGCAGTCGATGGACTAGCGGGCCCCAAGAGACCCAGTACTTC.

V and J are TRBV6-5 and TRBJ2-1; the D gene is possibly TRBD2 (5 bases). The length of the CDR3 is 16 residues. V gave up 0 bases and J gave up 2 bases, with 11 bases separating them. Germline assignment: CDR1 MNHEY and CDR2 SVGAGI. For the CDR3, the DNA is TGTGCCAGCAGTTACTCGTTGGGGAGCCCCTACAATGAGCAGTTCTTC. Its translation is CASSYSLGSPYNEQFF.

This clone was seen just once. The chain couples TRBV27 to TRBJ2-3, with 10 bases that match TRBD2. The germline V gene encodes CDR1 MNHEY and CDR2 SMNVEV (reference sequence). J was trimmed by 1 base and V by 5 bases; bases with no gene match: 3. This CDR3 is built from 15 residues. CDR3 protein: CASSAGLAGTDTQYF. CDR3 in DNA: TGTGCCAGCAGTGCCGGACTAGCGGGCACAGATACGCAGTATTTT.

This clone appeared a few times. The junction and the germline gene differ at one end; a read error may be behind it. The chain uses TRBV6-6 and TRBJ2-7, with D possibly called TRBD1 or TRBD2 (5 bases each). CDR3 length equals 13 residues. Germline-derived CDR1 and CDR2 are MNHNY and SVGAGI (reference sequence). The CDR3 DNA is TGTGCCAGCAGTTCTAGCCCCGGGGCGGTCGGTGTTTTC. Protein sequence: CASSSSPGAVGVF.

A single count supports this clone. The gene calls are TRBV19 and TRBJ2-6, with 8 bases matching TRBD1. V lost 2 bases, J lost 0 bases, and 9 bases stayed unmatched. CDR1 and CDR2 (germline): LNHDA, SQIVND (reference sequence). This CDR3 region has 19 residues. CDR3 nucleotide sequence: TGTGCCAGTAGTATATTGGGACAGGTCCTCCTCTCTGGGGCCAACGTCCTGACTTTC. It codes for CASSILGQVLLSGANVLTF.